These 10 T cell receptor beta chains were sequenced from one sample in a study of T-cell reconstitution after alpha-beta-depleted transplantation in children. Preparation of the TCRbeta library used unique molecular identifiers. TCRdb re-called the PCR reads through MiXCR, storing one row per CDR3 protein. The sample shows hundreds of thousands of distinct CDR3 sequences, approximately 10% of them seen only once. Specimen: PBMCs from the stem cell graft donor, collected from the stem cell graft. The origin of the receptors is a human donor who donated a stem cell graft to a child with acute myeloid leukemia.

The chain couples TRBV15 to TRBJ2-3; TRBD1 matches 12 bases. V was pared by 9 bases and J by 7 bases, with 2 bases of the junction left unmatched. The CDR3 is 12 residues long. Germline CDR1 reads LNHNV; CDR2 reads YYDKDF (reference sequence). The CDR3 DNA is TGTGCCACGGGACAGGGGGCGAATACGCAGTATTTT. It encodes CATGQGANTQYF.

The chain joins TRBV24-1 to TRBJ2-1; 9 bases match TRBD2. Unmatched junction bases numbered 7, after V lost 5 bases and J lost 6 bases. This CDR3 contains 15 residues. In germline, CDR1 is KGHDR, CDR2 SFDVKD. CDR3 DNA: TGTGCCACCAGTGGAGTAGCGGGAGCTCCCAATGAGCAGTTCTTC. The encoded protein is CATSGVAGAPNEQFF.

This rearrangement joins TRBV7-9 to TRBJ2-1, with 7 bases aligning to TRBD1. The J segment lost 12 bases and the V segment lost 5 bases, leaving 13 bases of the junction unmatched. CDR3 length: 14 residues. CDR1 is SEHNR, CDR2 FQNEAQ, per germline (reference sequence). CDR3 nucleotides: TGTGCCAGCAGCCCCGGACAGGACGGCGCGGCGCAGTTCTTC. Protein sequence: CASSPGQDGAAQFF.

This clonotype has a handful of counts. The chain uses TRBV29-1 and TRBJ1-1; tentatively, D is TRBD1 (5 bases). This CDR3 region has 14 residues. The V end was cut by 6 bases, the J end by 1 base, with 15 bases between. Germline V lookup: CDR1 SQVTM, CDR2 ANQGSEA. In DNA, the CDR3 is TGCAGCGTAGTCCGGGGGGGAAGGAACACTGAAGCTTTCTTT. Translation gives CSVVRGGRNTEAFF. The variable domain in full, with the rest retrieved from reference TRBV29-1 and TRBJ1-1, is SAVISQKPSRDICQRGTSLTIQCQVDSQVTMMFWYRQQPGQSLTLIATANQGSEATYESGFVIDKFPISRPNLTFSTLTVSNMSPEDSSIYLCSVVRGGRNTEAFFGQGTRLTVV.

As concerns this clonotype: The CDR3 does not close with the conserved phenylalanine or tryptophan, likely indicating a read error. The chain joins TRBV3-1 to TRBJ1-2, with 7 bases identical to TRBD1. This CDR3 has 15 amino acids. Trimming at V came to 1 base and at J to 2 bases, leaving 4 bases not matched to a gene. Germline values: CDR1 LGHDT, CDR2 YNNKEL (reference sequence). Here the CDR3 DNA reads TGTGCCAGCAGCCAAGGTTCCAGGGGGAACTATGGCTACACCTAC. Residues: CASSQGSRGNYGYTY.

The V call is TRBV29-1, the J call TRBJ2-2, with 9 bases fitting TRBD2. In germline, CDR1 is SQVTM, CDR2 ANQGSEA. The ends lost 5 bases at V and 6 bases at J; junction bases unmatched: 7. CDR3 length: 14 amino acids. DNA of the CDR3: TGCAGCGTTTTTAGCGGGAGTATCCCCGGGGAGCTGTTTTTT. Translating gives CSVFSGSIPGELFF.

This clonotype was counted ten times or more. J is TRBJ2-7 and V is TRBV7-2, with TRBD2 matching 8 bases. J was trimmed by 0 bases and V by 7 bases; bases with no gene match: 11. The CDR3 runs to 16 residues. CDR1 and CDR2 from the germline V gene are SGHTA and FQGNSA. The CDR3 sequence: CASTPRGGRSSYEQYF. The CDR3 DNA is TGTGCCAGCACCCCCCGCGGGGGGCGGAGCTCCTACGAGCAGTACTTC.

In this sample, this clonotype turned up a few times. The chain employs TRBV12-3 or TRBV12-4 and TRBJ2-3; the D gene is possibly TRBD2 (5 bases). V was trimmed by 5 bases and J by 2 bases, leaving 14 bases between them. The CDR3 has 15 amino acids. In DNA form, the CDR3 reads TGTGCCAGCAGTCCTCCCCCCGGGATCACAGATACGCAGTATTTT. It translates to CASSPPPGITDTQYF.

The chain combines TRBV20-1 with TRBJ2-7; 11 nucleotides align to TRBD1. The CDR3 contains 13 residues. The J segment lost 6 bases and the V segment lost 6 bases, leaving 7 bases of the junction unmatched. CDR1 and CDR2 (germline): DFQATT, SNEGSKA (reference sequence). The CDR3 region is CSAPGQGVGEQYF. The CDR3 DNA reads as TGCAGTGCCCCGGGACAGGGGGTGGGCGAGCAGTACTTC.

The table lists this clonotype with a count of one. A much larger clonotype is one base distant, so this may be a read error. The genes are TRBV29-1 and TRBJ2-3; a weak D match, TRBD1 (7 bases). CDR3 size: 12 residues. Trimming took off 4 bases at V and 5 bases at J, with 10 bases between the two ends. Germline V gene data show CDR1 as SQVTM and CDR2 as ANQGSEA. CDR3 DNA sequence: TGCAGCGTTGGCAGGGGGGTAGATACGCAGTATTTT. It codes for CSVGRGVDTQYF.